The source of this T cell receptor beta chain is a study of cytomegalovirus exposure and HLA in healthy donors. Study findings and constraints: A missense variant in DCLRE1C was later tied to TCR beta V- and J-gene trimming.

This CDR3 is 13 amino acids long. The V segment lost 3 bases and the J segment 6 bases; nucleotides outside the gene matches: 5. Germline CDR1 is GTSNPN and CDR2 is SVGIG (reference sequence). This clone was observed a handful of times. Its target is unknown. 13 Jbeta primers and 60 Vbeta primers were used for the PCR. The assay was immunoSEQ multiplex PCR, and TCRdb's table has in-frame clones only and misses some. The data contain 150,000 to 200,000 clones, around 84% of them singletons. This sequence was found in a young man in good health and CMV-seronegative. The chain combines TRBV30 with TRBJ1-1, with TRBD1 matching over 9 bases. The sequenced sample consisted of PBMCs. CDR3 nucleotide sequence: TGTGCCTGGAGCACCGGACAGGGGCCTGAAGCTTTCTTT. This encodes CAWSTGQGPEAFF.